A few counts support the clone carrying this TCR beta chain. The antigen is undetermined. This sample stems from a study of CD8+ T cells in alopecia areata. Study summary: It was oral tofacitinib, at 5 to 10 mg twice daily, that treated patients received. Affected scalp percentage gauged treated patients' severity.

The sample's treatment: oral pan-JAK inhibitor, 5-10 mg twice daily. Findings and caveats of the study: Scalp repertoires also include resident alphabeta T cells from normal skin.

cDNA reverse transcribed from extracted RNA served as the sequencing template. Sequenced by immunoSEQ multiplex PCR; TCRdb stores in-frame clones only, minus some. The sample consists of 200,000 to 250,000 clones, roughly two fifths of them appearing once. This TCR was recovered from a human donor with alopecia areata. This material consisted of CD4+ T cells sorted from blood, taken between weeks 30 and 35, from a patient treated with tofacitinib.

CDR3: CASSLGWTGQDTQYF. CDR3 coding DNA: TGCGCCAGCAGCCTCGGGTGGACAGGGCAAGATACGCAGTATTTT. The rearrangement links TRBV4-1 to TRBJ2-3; 8 bases agree with TRBD1. The CDR3 runs to 15 residues. With 4 bases clipped from V and 5 bases from J, the junction kept 8 bases outside the gene matches. In germline, CDR1 is MGHRA, CDR2 YSYEKL.